This TCR beta chain was recovered during a study of CD8+ T cells in alopecia areata. This clone was recorded at least ten times. Its specificity is unknown. Treatment denoted: oral pan-JAK inhibitor, 5-10 mg twice daily. Punch biopsies of lesional scalp, plus peripheral blood, were taken from alopecia areata patients. Sorted out of PBMCs were CD4+ T cells and CD8+ T cells. RNA extraction and reverse transcription yielded cDNA as sequencing template. Using immunoSEQ multiplex PCR, the repertoire was profiled, and TCRdb retains in-frame clones only, with some absent. The sample has some 130,000 clones; 45% to 60% are singletons. V lost 5 bases and J lost 2; bases outside the gene matches: 8. Germline values: CDR1 SNHLY, CDR2 FYNNEI. The CDR3 runs to 15 residues. Study-level results: Elevated clonality characterized lesional scalp relative to normal scalp, particularly in alopecia totalis/universalis.

The TCR sequence derives from a human donor with alopecia areata. V is TRBV2 and J is TRBJ2-7; 8 bases are a match to TRBD1. This specimen consisted of CD8+ T cells sorted from blood, obtained at week 4, from a patient treated with tofacitinib. The CDR3 DNA reads TGTGCCAGCAGTCCTGGGGACAGGCAACCCTACGAGCAGTACTTC. Protein: CASSPGDRQPYEQYF. Based on the CDR3 plus reference TRBV2 and TRBJ2-7, the full variable domain is EPEVTQTPSHQVTQMGQEVILRCVPISNHLYFYWYRQILGQKVEFLVSFYNNEISEKSEIFDDQFSVERPDGSNFTLKIRSTKLEDSAMYFCASSPGDRQPYEQYFGPGTRLTVT.